This T cell receptor beta chain was sequenced for a study of OX40 agonist ivuxolimab in advanced cancers. TCRdb's copy holds only in-frame clones and misses some; the assay was immunoSEQ multiplex PCR. This table has nearly 80,000 clones, about 94% appearing once. The clonotype comes from an adult with an advanced solid tumor such as melanoma, head and neck, liver or kidney cancer. Here the sequenced sample was CD4+ or CD8+ T cells sorted from blood, taken in a trial of the OX40 agonist ivuxolimab.

CDR3 amino acids: CASSYLGTSGIQETQYF. CDR3 in DNA: TGTGCCAGCAGCTACCTCGGGACTAGCGGGATACAAGAGACCCAGTACTTC. V usage is TRBV7-8 and J usage is TRBJ2-5; 13 bases line up with TRBD2. Germline V CDR1 and CDR2: SGHVS, FQNEAQ. This CDR3 spans 17 amino acids. The V and J ends lost 4 bases and 2 bases, in that order; junction bases with no gene match: 7.